This TCR beta chain was profiled in a study of blood T cell repertoires in COVID-19. Overall study: PBMCs, B-cell-depleted T cells, or T cells were the source of the cDNA or gDNA that made up the material.

V dropped 1 base and J dropped 0 bases, with 6 bases sitting between them. The CDR3 runs 14 residues. Per germline, CDR1 SEHNR and CDR2 FQNEAQ (reference sequence). In the original workflow: The authors estimated nucleated cell counts from reference gene primer amplification. The data were produced by immunoSEQ multiplex PCR, yet TCRdb's version contains in-frame clones alone and is incomplete. The DNA gave D and trimming, while V, J and clone size come from that table. Seen here are around 180,000 clones, 88% observed once, and the top ten hold roughly 24%. The sample was peripheral blood. This receptor was identified in a man in his 60s with acute or convalescent COVID-19. This chain connects TRBV7-9 to TRBJ1-2, with no clear D. CDR3 amino acids: CASSLGIANYGYTF. Here the CDR3 DNA reads TGTGCCAGCAGCTTAGGTATAGCTAACTATGGCTACACCTTC.